These 5 T cell receptor beta chains were all obtained from the same sample, sequenced in a study of blood T cell repertoires in COVID-19. Repertoires were generated with immunoSEQ multiplex PCR, while TCRdb's copy carries only in-frame clones and drops some. The profile covers around 100,000 clones, with approximately 84% appearing a single time and 24% taken by the ten largest. The specimen sequenced was peripheral blood. Receptors were obtained from a human donor in a cohort sampled during active COVID-19.

The chain has TRBV5-1 and TRBJ2-7; D unclear. This CDR3 is 11 amino acids long. Trimming removed 5 bases at V and 5 bases at J, with 8 bases between. Germline V gives CDR1 SGHRS, CDR2 YFSETQ. DNA for the CDR3: TGCGCCAGCAGGCGAACGGACGAGCAGTACTTC. Translating gives CASRRTDEQYF.

The chain employs TRBV28 and TRBJ1-6; maybe TRBD1 (5 bases). V lost 4 bases and J 10 bases, leaving 8 bases between the germline ends. The length of the CDR3 is 12 residues. The V gene's germline CDR1 is MDHEN and CDR2 SYDVKM. The CDR3 DNA reads TGTGCCAGCAGTTCAGGGATATCACCCCTCCACTTT. Amino acids: CASSSGISPLHF.

The chain is built from TRBV3-1 (or the pseudogene TRBV3-2) and TRBJ1-4; tentative D call: TRBD1 (6 bases). The CDR3 totals 14 residues. Germline V gives CDR1 LGHDT, CDR2 YNNKEL (reference sequence). Trimming removed 5 bases from V and 8 bases from J, with 15 bases in between. DNA of the CDR3: TGTGCCAGCAGCGACAGGACTCTCGAAGAAAAACTGTTTTTT. Amino acids: CASSDRTLEEKLFF.

This chain connects TRBV10-3 to TRBJ2-1; 13 bases align to TRBD2. J was trimmed by 8 bases and V by 6 bases; bases with no gene match: 4. The CDR3 totals 14 residues. The V gene's germline CDR1 is ENHRY and CDR2 SYGVKD. The CDR3 sequence is CAIRGTSGAYEQFF. In nucleotides, the CDR3 is TGTGCCATCAGGGGGACTAGCGGGGCCTATGAGCAGTTCTTC.

This clone was counted once. V usage is TRBV18 and J usage is TRBJ2-7; maybe TRBD1 (5 bases). The CDR3 has 14 amino acids. V lost 2 bases and J 0 bases, leaving 8 bases between the germline ends. CDR1 KGHSH and CDR2 LQKENI come from the germline V gene. Here the CDR3 reads CASSPLQDSYEQYF. DNA for the CDR3: TGTGCCAGCTCACCATTACAGGACTCCTACGAGCAGTACTTC.